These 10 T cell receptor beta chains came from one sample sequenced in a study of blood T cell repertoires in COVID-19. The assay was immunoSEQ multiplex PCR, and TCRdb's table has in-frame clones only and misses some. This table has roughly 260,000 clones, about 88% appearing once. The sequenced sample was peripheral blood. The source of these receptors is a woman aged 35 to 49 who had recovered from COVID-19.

As DNA, the CDR3 is TGTGCCAGCAGCCAAGATGGACAGGGGCCCCTCTACAATGAGCAGTTCTTC. Translation: CASSQDGQGPLYNEQFF. The gene calls are TRBV3-1 (or the pseudogene TRBV3-2) and TRBJ2-1; 9 bases agree with TRBD1. The V gene end was trimmed by 0 bases and the J gene end by 3 bases; junction bases not matched to a gene: 6. The CDR3 is 17 residues long. Germline V CDR1 and CDR2: LGHDT, YNNKEL (reference sequence).

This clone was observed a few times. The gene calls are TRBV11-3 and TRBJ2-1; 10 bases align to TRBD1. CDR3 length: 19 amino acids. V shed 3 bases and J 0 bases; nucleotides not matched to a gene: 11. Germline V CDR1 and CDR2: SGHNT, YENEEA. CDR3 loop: CASSLGQGTLGGSYNEQFF. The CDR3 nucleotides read TGTGCCAGCAGCTTGGGACAGGGGACCCTAGGAGGCTCCTACAATGAGCAGTTCTTC.

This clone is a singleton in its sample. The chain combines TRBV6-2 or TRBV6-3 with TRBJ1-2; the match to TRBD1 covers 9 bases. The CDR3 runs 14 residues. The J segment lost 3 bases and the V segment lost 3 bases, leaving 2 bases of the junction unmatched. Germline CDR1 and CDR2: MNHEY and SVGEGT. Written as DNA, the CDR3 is TGTGCCAGCAGTTATAGGGACAGGGACTATGGCTACACCTTC. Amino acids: CASSYRDRDYGYTF.

CDR3 sequence: CASSMGDSYNQPQHF. Here the CDR3 DNA reads TGTGCCAGTAGTATGGGGGACAGCTACAATCAGCCCCAGCATTTT. This sequence joins TRBV19 and TRBJ1-5; 7 positions agree with TRBD1. Per the germline V gene, CDR1 is LNHDA and CDR2 is SQIVND (reference sequence). CDR3 size: 15 residues. V shed 3 bases and J 3 bases; nucleotides not matched to a gene: 5.

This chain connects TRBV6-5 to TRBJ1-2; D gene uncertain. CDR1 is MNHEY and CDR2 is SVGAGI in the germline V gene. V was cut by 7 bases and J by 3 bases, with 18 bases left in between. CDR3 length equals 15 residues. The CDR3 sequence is CASIMEGWGHYGYTF. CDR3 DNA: TGTGCCAGCATAATGGAGGGTTGGGGTCACTATGGCTACACCTTC.

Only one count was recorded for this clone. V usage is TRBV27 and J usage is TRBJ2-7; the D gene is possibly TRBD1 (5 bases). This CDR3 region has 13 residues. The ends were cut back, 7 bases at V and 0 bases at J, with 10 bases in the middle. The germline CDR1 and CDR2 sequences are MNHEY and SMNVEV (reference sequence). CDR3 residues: CASKAGRSYEQYF. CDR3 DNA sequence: TGTGCCAGCAAGGCAGGGCGCTCCTACGAGCAGTACTTC.

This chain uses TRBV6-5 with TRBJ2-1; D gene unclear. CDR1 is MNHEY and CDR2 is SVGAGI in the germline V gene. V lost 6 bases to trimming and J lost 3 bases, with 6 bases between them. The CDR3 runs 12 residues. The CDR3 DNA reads TGTGCCAGCAGGGGCTTCTACAATGAGCAGTTCTTC. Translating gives CASRGFYNEQFF.

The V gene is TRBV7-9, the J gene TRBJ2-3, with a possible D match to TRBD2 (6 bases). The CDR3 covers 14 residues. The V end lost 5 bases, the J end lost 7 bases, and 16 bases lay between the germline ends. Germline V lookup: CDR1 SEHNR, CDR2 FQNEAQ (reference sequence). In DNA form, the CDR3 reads TGTGCCAGCAGCCCCGGGGAGGTTTCCCATACGCAGTATTTT. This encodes CASSPGEVSHTQYF.

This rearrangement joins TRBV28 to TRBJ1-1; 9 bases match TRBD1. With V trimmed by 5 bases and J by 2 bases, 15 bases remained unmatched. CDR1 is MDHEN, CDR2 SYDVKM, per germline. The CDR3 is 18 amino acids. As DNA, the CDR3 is TGTGCCAGCAGTCCCGTCTCCGTCGCTACAGGGGGCAACACTGAAGCTTTCTTT. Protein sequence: CASSPVSVATGGNTEAFF.

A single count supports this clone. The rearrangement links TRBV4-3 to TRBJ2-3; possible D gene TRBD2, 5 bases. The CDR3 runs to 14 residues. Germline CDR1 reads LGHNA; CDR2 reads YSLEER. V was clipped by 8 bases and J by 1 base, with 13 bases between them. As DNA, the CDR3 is TGCGCCAGCGGAGGAGACTGGCGCACAGATACGCAGTATTTT. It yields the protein CASGGDWRTDTQYF.